The 18 T cell receptor beta chains in this list originate from one sample, sequenced in a study of T cells in localized non-small cell lung cancer. Sequencing used immunoSEQ multiplex PCR; TCRdb keeps in-frame clones, though not all of them. The sample holds tens of thousands of clones, over 80% seen once. The sample in question was peripheral blood, obtained before any cancer treatment. The receptors derive from a female donor over 55 with stage II squamous cell lung carcinoma.

This clone was counted between two and nine times. The chain couples TRBV18 to TRBJ2-3; D remains unclear. V was shortened by 3 bases and J by 4 bases, with 14 bases between the two germline ends. This CDR3 region has 15 residues. The germline gives CDR1 KGHSH, CDR2 LQKENI. The CDR3 nucleotides are TGTGCCAGCTCACCGGTACCAGGCGCGGCAGATACGCAGTATTTT. Protein product: CASSPVPGAADTQYF. Using reference TRBV18 and TRBJ2-3 for the parts outside the CDR3, the full variable domain is NAGVMQNPRHLVRRRGQEARLRCSPMKGHSHVYWYRQLPEEGLKFMVYLQKENIIDESGMPKERFSAEFPKEGPSILRIQQVVRGDSAAYFCASSPVPGAADTQYFGPGTRLTVL.

The chain recombines TRBV11-2 with TRBJ2-1; TRBD2 aligns across 13 bases. The V segment lost 2 bases and the J segment 7 bases; nucleotides outside the gene matches: 14. This CDR3 is built from 19 residues. Germline-derived CDR1 and CDR2 are SGHAT and FQNNGV. The CDR3 nucleotides are TGTGCCAGCAGCTTATCCCAACCGGGACTAGCGGGGATAAAGAATGAGCAGTTCTTC. Translation: CASSLSQPGLAGIKNEQFF.

The gene calls are TRBV6-5 and TRBJ1-1; 7 bases line up with TRBD1. The J segment lost 6 bases and the V segment lost 5 bases, leaving 6 bases of the junction unmatched. The V gene's germline CDR1 is MNHEY and CDR2 SVGAGI. This CDR3 spans 13 amino acids. DNA for the CDR3: TGTGCCAGCAGTCCTACAGGGGAAGCTGAAGCTTTCTTT. Translated, it gives CASSPTGEAEAFF.

The J gene is TRBJ2-1, the V gene TRBV14, with D possibly TRBD2 on 6 matching bases. CDR3 length equals 15 residues. Germline V CDR1 and CDR2: SGHDN, FVKESK. V was trimmed by 0 bases and J by 3 bases, leaving 9 bases between them. The CDR3 here is CASSQDLGGYNEQFF. CDR3 bases: TGTGCCAGCAGCCAAGATCTGGGGGGCTACAATGAGCAGTTCTTC.

This clone was observed once. This sequence joins TRBV7-9 and TRBJ2-5; the match to TRBD2 covers 11 bases. CDR1 and CDR2 (germline): SEHNR, FQNEAQ (reference sequence). CDR3 length: 14 amino acids. The J segment lost 6 bases and the V segment lost 2 bases, leaving 2 bases of the junction unmatched. The CDR3 bases are TGTGCCAGCAGCTTAACTAGCGGGGGAAAGACCCAGTACTTC. Its protein is CASSLTSGGKTQYF.

J is TRBJ1-6 and V is TRBV7-8; D is uncertain. Germline assignment: CDR1 SGHVS and CDR2 FQNEAQ. This CDR3 is 15 amino acids long. Trimming left V 0 bases short and J 5 bases short, with 8 bases between. CDR3 sequence reads: CASSLARQNNSPLHF. The DNA for the CDR3 is TGTGCCAGCAGCTTAGCGAGGCAGAATAATTCACCCCTCCACTTT.

The chain employs TRBV30 and TRBJ2-2; the match to TRBD1 covers 9 bases. V shed 3 bases and J 5 bases; nucleotides not matched to a gene: 1. The CDR3 spans 13 residues. Germline CDR1 and CDR2: GTSNPN and SVGIG (reference sequence). CDR3 loop: CAWRTGGTGELFF. CDR3 in DNA: TGTGCCTGGAGGACAGGGGGAACCGGGGAGCTGTTTTTT.

The chain employs TRBV9 and TRBJ2-3, with D uncertain. Deletions cut 1 base from V and 2 bases from J, with 11 bases between. The CDR3 covers 15 residues. Germline lookup yields CDR1 SGDLS and CDR2 YYNGEE. The CDR3 nucleotides are TGTGCCAGCAGCGTAAACCCGTCTGACACAGATACGCAGTATTTT. As protein: CASSVNPSDTDTQYF. Supplemented by reference TRBV9 and TRBJ2-3, the full variable domain reads DSGVTQTPKHLITATGQRVTLRCSPRSGDLSVYWYQQSLDQGLQFLIQYYNGEERAKGNILERFSAQQFPDLHSELNLSSLELGDSALYFCASSVNPSDTDTQYFGPGTRLTVL.

The V gene is TRBV5-1, the J gene TRBJ2-2; weak D call: TRBD1 (6 bases). The CDR3 is 17 residues long. With 1 base removed from V and 7 bases from J, the gap between germline ends came to 20 bases. The germline CDR1 and CDR2 sequences are SGHRS and YFSETQ. CDR3 loop: CASSLSLHLGQNGELFF. CDR3 DNA sequence: TGCGCCAGCAGCTTGTCCTTGCACCTAGGACAGAACGGGGAGCTGTTTTTT.

This clone was found a few times. The gene calls are TRBV7-6 and TRBJ1-6; weak D call: TRBD1 (6 bases). Trimming took off 5 bases at V and 8 bases at J, with 13 bases between the two ends. CDR3 length: 14 amino acids. Germline CDR1 reads SGHVS; CDR2 reads FNYEAQ. The CDR3, as DNA: TGTGCCAGCAGCCGGAGGGGGAAGGATTCACCCCTCCACTTT. Translation: CASSRRGKDSPLHF.

V usage is TRBV7-2 and J usage is TRBJ1-2; D is possibly TRBD1 (5 bases). The CDR3 is 15 residues long. V was trimmed by 7 bases and J by 5 bases, leaving 20 bases between them. Germline V CDR1 and CDR2: SGHTA, FQGNSA. In DNA form, the CDR3 reads TGTGCCAGCATGCCGGACGGAGGGGCGCCGTATGGCTACACCTTC. Protein: CASMPDGGAPYGYTF.

The CDR3, as DNA: TGCGCCAGCAGCTTGAGGGCAGGAACGGACACTGAAGCTTTCTTT. Protein product: CASSLRAGTDTEAFF. The chain combines TRBV5-1 with TRBJ1-1; D is unresolved. V lost 1 base, J lost 3 bases, and 13 bases lay in between. CDR1 SGHRS and CDR2 YFSETQ come from the germline V gene. The CDR3 is 15 residues long.

The chain links TRBV19 to TRBJ2-6; D is unresolved. This CDR3 spans 14 amino acids. CDR1 and CDR2 (germline): LNHDA, SQIVND (reference sequence). Deletions cut 2 bases from V and 4 bases from J, with 6 bases between. The CDR3: CASSISTGANVLTF. The CDR3 nucleotides read TGTGCCAGTAGTATATCAACCGGGGCCAACGTCCTGACTTTC. The full variable domain, rest sourced from reference TRBV19 and TRBJ2-6, is DGGITQSPKYLFRKEGQNVTLSCEQNLNHDAMYWYRQDPGQGLRLIYYSQIVNDFQKGDIAEGYSVSREKKESFPLTVTSAQKNPTAFYLCASSISTGANVLTFGAGSRLTVL.

The table lists this clone with a few counts. V usage is TRBV5-4 and J usage is TRBJ1-1; 8 bases line up with TRBD1. Germline trimming cut 2 bases from V and 1 base from J; bases unmatched to any gene: 4. The CDR3 is 15 amino acids. Germline CDR1 reads SGHNT; CDR2 reads YYREEE (reference sequence). The CDR3, as DNA: TGTGCCAGCAGCTTCTTGACAGGGGAGAACACTGAAGCTTTCTTT. It specifies CASSFLTGENTEAFF.

This clone has only one observation. The CDR3 nucleotides are TGTGCCAGCAGCTTGGCCAGGGATAGCACCTTC. Translation: CASSLARDSTF. The chain uses TRBV5-6 and TRBJ1-2, with D tentatively TRBD1 (5 bases). The CDR3 length is 11 residues. V shed 0 bases and J shed 13 bases, with 10 bases lying between them. Germline V CDR1 and CDR2: SGHDT, YYEEEE.

This chain joins TRBV7-9 and TRBJ1-1; the match to TRBD1 covers 7 bases. Germline CDR1 SEHNR, CDR2 FQNEAQ (reference sequence). V trimming: 6 bases; J trimming: 1 base; junction bases outside the gene matches: 5. The CDR3 length is 14 residues. The CDR3 sequence: CASSRRQGNTEAFF. For the CDR3, the DNA is TGTGCCAGCAGTCGGAGACAGGGGAACACTGAAGCTTTCTTT.

The count of this clone is one. The chain links TRBV6-1 to TRBJ1-5; a possible D gene is TRBD1 (5 bases). The CDR3 extends over 15 amino acids. Germline V lookup: CDR1 MNHNS, CDR2 SASEGT. V was clipped by 6 bases and J by 7 bases, with 19 bases between them. The CDR3 DNA reads as TGTGCCAGCAGGGACCTCGGGGGGAGTTGGCAGCCCCAGCATTTT. This gives the protein CASRDLGGSWQPQHF.

In this sample, this clone turned up once. This rearrangement joins TRBV29-1 to TRBJ1-1, with TRBD1 matching over 7 bases. The ends lost 0 bases at V and 6 bases at J; junction bases unmatched: 4. The CDR3 runs to 13 residues. Germline-derived CDR1 and CDR2 are SQVTM and ANQGSEA. DNA of the CDR3: TGCAGCGTTGAAGATCGTCAGGGGGCTGAAGCTTTCTTT. Translated: CSVEDRQGAEAFF.